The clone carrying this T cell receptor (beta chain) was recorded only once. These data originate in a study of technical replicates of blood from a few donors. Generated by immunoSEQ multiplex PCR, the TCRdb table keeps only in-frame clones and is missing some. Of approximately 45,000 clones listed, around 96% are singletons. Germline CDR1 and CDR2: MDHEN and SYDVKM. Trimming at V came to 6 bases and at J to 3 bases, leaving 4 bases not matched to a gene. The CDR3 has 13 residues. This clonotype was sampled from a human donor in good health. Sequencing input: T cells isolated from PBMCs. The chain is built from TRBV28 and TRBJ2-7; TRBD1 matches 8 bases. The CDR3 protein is CASRGQDFYEQYF. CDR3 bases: TGTGCCAGCAGGGGACAGGACTTCTACGAGCAGTACTTC.